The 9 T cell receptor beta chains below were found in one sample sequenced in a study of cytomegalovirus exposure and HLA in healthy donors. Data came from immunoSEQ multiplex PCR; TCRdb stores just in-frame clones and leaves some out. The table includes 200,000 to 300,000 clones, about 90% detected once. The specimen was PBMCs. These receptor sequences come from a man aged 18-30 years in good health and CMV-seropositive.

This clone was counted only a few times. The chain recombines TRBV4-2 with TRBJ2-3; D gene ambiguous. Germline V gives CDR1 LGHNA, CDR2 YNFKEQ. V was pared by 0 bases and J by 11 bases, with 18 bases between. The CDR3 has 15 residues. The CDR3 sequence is CASSQDLDGSSKQYF. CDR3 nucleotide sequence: TGTGCCAGCAGCCAAGATTTAGATGGCAGCAGTAAGCAGTATTTT.

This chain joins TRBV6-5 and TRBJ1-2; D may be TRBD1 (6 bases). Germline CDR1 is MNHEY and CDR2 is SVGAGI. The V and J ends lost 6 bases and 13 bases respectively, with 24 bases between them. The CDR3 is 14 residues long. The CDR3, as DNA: TGTGCCAGCAGGGGACACGGAGATCTATGGCTAGGCACCTTC. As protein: CASRGHGDLWLGTF.

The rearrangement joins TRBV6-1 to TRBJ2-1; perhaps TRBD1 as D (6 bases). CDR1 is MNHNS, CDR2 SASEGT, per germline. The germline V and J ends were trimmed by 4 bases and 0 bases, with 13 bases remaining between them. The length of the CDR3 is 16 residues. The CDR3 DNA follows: TGTGCCAGCAGTGGAGGCGGCAGGGGCTCCTACAATGAGCAGTTCTTC. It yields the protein CASSGGGRGSYNEQFF.

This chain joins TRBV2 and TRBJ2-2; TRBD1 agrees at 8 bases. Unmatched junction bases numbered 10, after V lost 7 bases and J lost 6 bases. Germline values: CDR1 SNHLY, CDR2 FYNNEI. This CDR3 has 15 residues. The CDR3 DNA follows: TGTGCCAGCAAGGGACAGGCCAATAACGCCGGGGAGCTGTTTTTT. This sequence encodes CASKGQANNAGELFF.

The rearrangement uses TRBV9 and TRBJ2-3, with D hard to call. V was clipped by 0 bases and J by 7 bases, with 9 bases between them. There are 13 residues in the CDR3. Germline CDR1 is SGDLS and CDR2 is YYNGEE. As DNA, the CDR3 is TGTGCCAGCAGCGTAGGTCTATCATATACGCAGTATTTT. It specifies CASSVGLSYTQYF.

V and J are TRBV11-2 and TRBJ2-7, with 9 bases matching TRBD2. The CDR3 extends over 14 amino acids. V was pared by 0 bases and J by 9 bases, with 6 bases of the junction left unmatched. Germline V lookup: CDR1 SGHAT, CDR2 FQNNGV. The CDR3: CASSLDFGAGGQYF. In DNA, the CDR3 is TGTGCCAGCAGCTTAGATTTCGGAGCGGGGGGGCAGTACTTC.

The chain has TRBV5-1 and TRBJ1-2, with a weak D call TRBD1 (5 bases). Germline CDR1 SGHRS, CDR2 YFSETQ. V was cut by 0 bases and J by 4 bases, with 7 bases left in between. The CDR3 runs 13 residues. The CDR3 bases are TGCGCCAGCAGCTTGGGAGGGGTCTATGGCTACACCTTC. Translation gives CASSLGGVYGYTF.

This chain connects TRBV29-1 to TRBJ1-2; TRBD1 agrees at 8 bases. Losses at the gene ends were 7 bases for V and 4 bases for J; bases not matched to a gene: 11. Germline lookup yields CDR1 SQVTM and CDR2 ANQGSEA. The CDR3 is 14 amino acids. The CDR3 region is CSGGSDRGSYGYTF. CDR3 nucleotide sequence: TGCAGCGGGGGGTCTGACAGGGGATCCTATGGCTACACCTTC.

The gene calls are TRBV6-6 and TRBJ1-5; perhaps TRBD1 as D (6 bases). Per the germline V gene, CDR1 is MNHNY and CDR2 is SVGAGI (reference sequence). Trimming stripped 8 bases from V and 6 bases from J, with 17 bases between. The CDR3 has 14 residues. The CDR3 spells CASWIGGGFQPQHF. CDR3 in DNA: TGTGCCAGCTGGATAGGGGGGGGGTTTCAGCCCCAGCATTTT.